Sequencing of this T cell receptor beta chain was carried out in a study of blood T cells in healthy people across ages. Then a second PCR, running roughly 7 to 11 cycles, was carried out with a sample-barcoded 5' primer and a J-beta primer mix. TCRdb analysed the 5' RACE reads with MiXCR anew, one entry per CDR3 protein. Of around 2 million distinct CDR3 sequences in the sample, about two fifths were seen once. Germline values: CDR1 DFQATT, CDR2 SNEGSKA (reference sequence). This CDR3 is 13 amino acids long. V was cut by 8 bases and J by 2 bases, with 16 bases left in between. The chain combines TRBV20-1 with TRBJ2-7; D possibly corresponds to TRBD2 (6 bases). The clonotype comes from a human donor in good health. The sample consisted of blood. The CDR3 DNA reads TGCAGTCCAAAAACGGGACTCCCCTACGAGCAGTACTTC. This gives the protein CSPKTGLPYEQYF.